A selection of T cell receptor beta chains follows, all from one sample in a study of neurological immune-mediated disorders. TCRdb re-derived calls from the 5' RACE reads in MiXCR, one entry per CDR3 protein. The repertoire holds 100,000 or so distinct CDR3 sequences, around 3.3% seen once, with roughly 6% in the top ten. Sequences were obtained from PBMCs. The receptors here all came from a woman younger than 35 with multiple sclerosis. Both conserved end residues are part of each CDR3. Each record gives: clone size, J gene, D gene, V gene, CDR3 protein, CDR3 DNA. A D gene is named only where the DNA matches it firmly. Some rows have no size entry. The others give once, few or many, or a class for an expanded clone.

many | TRBJ2-5 | NA | TRBV5-1 | CASSEGEETQYF | TGCGCCAGCAGCGAAGGGGAAGAGACCCAGTACTTC
many | TRBJ2-5 | TRBD2 | TRBV20-1 | CSARGGLGETQYF | TGCAGTGCTAGAGGGGGACTAGGAGAGACCCAGTACTTC
many | TRBJ2-7 | TRBD1 | TRBV3-1 | CASSHPNRGNYEQYF | TGTGCCAGCAGCCACCCAAACAGGGGAAACTACGAGCAGTACTTC
many | TRBJ1-2 | NA | TRBV18 | CASSPPGRLNGYTF | TGTGCCAGCTCACCCCCGGGACGATTGAATGGCTACACCTTC
few | TRBJ1-3 | NA | TRBV7-2 | CASSLGSRSSGNTIYF | TGTGCCAGCAGCTTGGGCTCCCGGAGCTCTGGAAACACCATATATTTT
many | TRBJ2-3 | NA | TRBV4-1 | CASSQTTGGDTQYF | TGCGCCAGCAGCCAAACGACTGGGGGAGATACGCAGTATTTT
many | TRBJ1-1 | NA | TRBV27 | CASSLTGGASEAFF | TGTGCCAGCAGTTTAACGGGGGGCGCTTCTGAAGCTTTCTTT
many | TRBJ2-7 | TRBD1 | TRBV7-9 | CASSFTADRAQYF | TGTGCCAGCAGCTTCACTGCGGACAGGGCGCAGTACTTC
NA | TRBJ2-3 | TRBD2 | TRBV29-1 | CSVATSGGAFRTDTQYF | TGCAGCGTTGCCACTAGCGGGGGGGCCTTCAGGACAGATACGCAGTATTTT
many | TRBJ1-5 | TRBD1 | TRBV7-9 | CASATGPANSNQPQHF | TGTGCCAGTGCGACAGGGCCTGCCAATAGCAATCAGCCCCAGCATTTT
many | TRBJ2-5 | TRBD2 | TRBV7-2 | CASSPPGVAGPHRAQYF | TGTGCCAGCAGCCCCCCTGGGGTAGCGGGGCCCCATCGGGCCCAGTACTTC
many | TRBJ2-7 | TRBD1 | TRBV14 | CASSQDWDRPHEQYF | TGTGCCAGCAGCCAAGACTGGGACAGGCCCCACGAGCAGTACTTC
few | TRBJ1-2 | NA | TRBV3-1 | CASSQDQGFNGYTF | TGTGCCAGCAGCCAAGATCAAGGGTTCAACGGCTACACCTTC
many | TRBJ2-1 | TRBD2 | TRBV11-2 | CASSQDLAGGYNEQFF | TGTGCCAGCAGTCAAGACCTAGCGGGGGGATACAATGAGCAGTTCTTC
many | TRBJ1-2 | NA | TRBV2 | CASRSGAALWNYGYTF | TGTGCCAGCAGGTCCGGGGCAGCTCTCTGGAACTATGGCTACACCTTC
many | TRBJ2-4 | NA | TRBV20-1 | CSARRQVLAKNIQYF | TGCAGTGCTAGACGGCAGGTTTTAGCCAAAAACATTCAGTACTTC
many | TRBJ2-3 | TRBD2 | TRBV9 | CASRPGTSNTDTQYF | TGTGCCAGCAGGCCCGGGACTAGCAACACAGATACGCAGTATTTT
many | TRBJ1-2 | NA | TRBV20-1 | CSARPEGVGLRWGYTF | TGCAGTGCTAGACCCGAAGGGGTGGGTCTTCGCTGGGGCTACACCTTC
many | TRBJ2-7 | TRBD1 | TRBV7-9 | CASSKPGQPEQYF | TGTGCCAGCAGCAAGCCGGGACAGCCCGAGCAGTACTTC
NA | TRBJ2-7 | NA | TRBV6-1 | CASSEAPQGYEQYF | TGTGCCAGCAGTGAAGCGCCTCAGGGGTACGAGCAGTACTTC
once | TRBJ2-7 | TRBD2 | TRBV27 | CDSSLAGREQYF | TGTGACAGCAGTTTAGCCGGGAGGGAGCAGTACTTC
many | TRBJ2-7 | NA | TRBV15 | CATSSDSGTHGLYEQYF | TGTGCCACCAGCAGTGATTCCGGGACCCACGGGCTCTACGAGCAGTACTTC
many | TRBJ2-2 | NA | TRBV3-1 | CASSPLIGRNTGELFF | TGTGCCAGCAGCCCCTTAATCGGCAGAAACACCGGGGAGCTGTTTTTT
many | TRBJ1-2 | NA | TRBV7-2 | CASSFFQGSDYGYTF | TGTGCCAGCAGCTTTTTCCAGGGGTCAGACTATGGCTACACCTTC
many | TRBJ2-3 | NA | TRBV5-1 | CASKIQGIGTDTQYF | TGCGCCAGCAAAATCCAAGGGATCGGAACAGATACGCAGTATTTT
many | TRBJ1-6 | TRBD1 | TRBV27 | CASKLDRVGNSPLHF | TGTGCCAGCAAATTGGACAGGGTGGGGAATTCACCCCTCCACTTT
few | TRBJ2-5 | NA | TRBV20-1 | CSASGLAGETQYF | TGCAGTGCTAGTGGTCTAGCTGGGGAGACCCAGTACTTC
many | TRBJ1-2 | NA | TRBV4-2 | CASSLLGGAGYTF | TGTGCCAGCAGCCTTTTGGGAGGGGCTGGCTACACCTTC
many | TRBJ1-5 | NA | TRBV10-3 | CAISESGGVAQPQHF | TGTGCCATCAGTGAGTCTGGGGGAGTCGCTCAGCCCCAGCATTTT
many | TRBJ1-3 | NA | TRBV5-1 | CASTGRGNTIYF | TGCGCCAGCACCGGACGAGGAAACACCATATATTTT
few | TRBJ1-1 | NA | TRBV11-2 | CASSLGLGGNTEAFF | TGTGCCAGCAGCTTAGGACTTGGAGGGAACACTGAAGCTTTCTTT
many | TRBJ2-7 | NA | TRBV7-9 | CASSSTFLSEGYEQYF | TGTGCCAGCAGCTCGACCTTTCTCAGCGAAGGATACGAGCAGTACTTC
many | TRBJ2-1 | NA | TRBV9 | CASSVQSYNEQFF | TGTGCCAGCAGCGTACAGAGTTACAATGAGCAGTTCTTC
many | TRBJ2-1 | TRBD2 | TRBV20-1 | CSARDLGGASGTYNEQFF | TGCAGTGCTAGGGACCTGGGTGGGGCTAGCGGGACCTACAATGAGCAGTTCTTC